This TCR beta chain was documented in a study of blood T cell repertoires in COVID-19. Looking at the study overall: Acute and convalescent COVID-19 samples came from the United States, Italy and Spain.

Clones were sequenced by immunoSEQ multiplex PCR, and TCRdb holds only the in-frame ones, with some missing. This sample has 110,000 or so clones, with 85% found just once. Sequenced material: peripheral blood. This receptor was obtained from a human donor in a cohort sampled during active COVID-19.

Written as DNA, the CDR3 is TGTGCCACCAGCAGAGTAGCTAGCGGGGCGGGGGATACGCAGTATTTT. Protein product: CATSRVASGAGDTQYF. The V and J genes are TRBV15 and TRBJ2-3; 9 bases agree with TRBD2. The V gene's germline CDR1 is LNHNV and CDR2 YYDKDF (reference sequence). The CDR3 covers 16 residues. V shed 1 base and J 6 bases; nucleotides not matched to a gene: 8.